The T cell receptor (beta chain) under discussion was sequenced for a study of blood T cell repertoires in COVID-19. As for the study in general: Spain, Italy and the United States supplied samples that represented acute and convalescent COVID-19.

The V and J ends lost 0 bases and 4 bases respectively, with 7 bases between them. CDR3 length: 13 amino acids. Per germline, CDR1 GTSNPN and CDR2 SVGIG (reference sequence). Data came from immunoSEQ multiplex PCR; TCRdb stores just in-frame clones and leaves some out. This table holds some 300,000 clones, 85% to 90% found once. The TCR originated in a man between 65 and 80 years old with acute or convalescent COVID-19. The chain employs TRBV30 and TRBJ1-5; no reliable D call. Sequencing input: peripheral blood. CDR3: CAWSVTVNQPQHF. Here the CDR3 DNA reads TGTGCCTGGAGTGTAACAGTTAATCAGCCCCAGCATTTT.